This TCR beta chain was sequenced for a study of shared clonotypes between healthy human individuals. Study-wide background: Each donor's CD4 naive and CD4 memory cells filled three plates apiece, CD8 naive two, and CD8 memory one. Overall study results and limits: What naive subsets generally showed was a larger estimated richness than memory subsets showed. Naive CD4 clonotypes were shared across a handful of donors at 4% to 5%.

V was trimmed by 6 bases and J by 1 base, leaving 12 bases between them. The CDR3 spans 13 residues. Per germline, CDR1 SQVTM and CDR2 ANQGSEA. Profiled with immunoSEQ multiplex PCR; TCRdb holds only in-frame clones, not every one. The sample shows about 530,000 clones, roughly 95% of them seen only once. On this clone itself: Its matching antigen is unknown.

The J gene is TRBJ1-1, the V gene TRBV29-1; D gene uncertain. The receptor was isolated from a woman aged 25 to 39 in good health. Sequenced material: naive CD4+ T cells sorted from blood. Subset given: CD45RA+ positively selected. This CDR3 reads CSVARDTNTEAFF. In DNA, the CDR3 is TGCAGCGTCGCCCGTGATACGAACACTGAAGCTTTCTTT.